This T cell receptor (beta chain) originates from a study of a mutant IDH1 vaccine in newly diagnosed glioma. Study information: Patients underwent eight vaccinations, which took place in weeks 1, 3, 5, 7, 11, 15, 19 and 23. Receipt of radiotherapy, temozolomide, or both preceded the study, and most received both. The initiation of vaccination occurred 4-6 weeks after radiotherapy alone, or with temozolomide cycles.

Time point given: week 23, last vaccination. Every vaccination contained 300 ug of the mutant IDH1 20-mer peptide and was paired with topical imiquimod. Tumors from donors were new WHO grade 3 or 4 IDH1-mutant astrocytomas with ATRX loss. CDR3 length: 13 amino acids. Trimming took 6 bases from V and 4 from J, leaving 13 bases between them. Germline V gene lookup returns CDR1 MNHNY and CDR2 SVGAGI (reference sequence). Details on this clone: Its antigen is not identified.

TCRdb keeps only in-frame clones here, not all; method: immunoSEQ multiplex PCR. The data show 35,000 to 45,000 clones, about 78% seen once. The chain recombines TRBV6-6 with TRBJ2-7; D uncertain. This TCR was recovered from a middle-aged woman with glioma. Some clones in this sample may be carry-over from other donors' samples. This material consisted of PBMCs, taken from a glioma patient whose treatment included an IDH1 peptide vaccine. DNA for the CDR3: TGTGCCAGCAGCCACGGGCTGGGGTACGAGCAGTACTTC. Its translation: CASSHGLGYEQYF.